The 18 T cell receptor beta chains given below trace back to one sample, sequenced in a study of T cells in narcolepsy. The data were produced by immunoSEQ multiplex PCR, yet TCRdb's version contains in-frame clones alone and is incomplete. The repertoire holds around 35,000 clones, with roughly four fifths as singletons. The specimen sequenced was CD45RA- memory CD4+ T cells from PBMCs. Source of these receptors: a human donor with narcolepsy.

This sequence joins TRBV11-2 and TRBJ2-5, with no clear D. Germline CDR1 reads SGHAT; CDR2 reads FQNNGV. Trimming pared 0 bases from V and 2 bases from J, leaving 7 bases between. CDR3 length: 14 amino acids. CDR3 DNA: TGTGCCAGCAGCTTAGAGGTCCTGCAAGAGACCCAGTACTTC. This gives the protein CASSLEVLQETQYF.

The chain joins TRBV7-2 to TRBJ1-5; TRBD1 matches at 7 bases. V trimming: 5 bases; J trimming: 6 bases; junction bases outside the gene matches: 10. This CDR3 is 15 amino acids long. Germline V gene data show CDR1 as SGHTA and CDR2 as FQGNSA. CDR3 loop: CASSPDRVSGQPQHF. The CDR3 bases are TGTGCCAGCAGCCCCGACAGGGTTTCAGGTCAGCCCCAGCATTTT.

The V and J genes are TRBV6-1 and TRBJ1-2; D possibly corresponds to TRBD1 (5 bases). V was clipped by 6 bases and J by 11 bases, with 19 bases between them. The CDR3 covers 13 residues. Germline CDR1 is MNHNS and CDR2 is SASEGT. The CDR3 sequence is CASRDKGEPTYTF. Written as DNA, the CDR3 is TGTGCCAGCAGGGACAAAGGAGAGCCAACTTACACCTTC.

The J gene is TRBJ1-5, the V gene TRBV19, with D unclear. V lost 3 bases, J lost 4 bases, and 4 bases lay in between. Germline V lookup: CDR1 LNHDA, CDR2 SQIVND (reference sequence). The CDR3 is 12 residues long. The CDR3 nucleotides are TGTGCCAGTAGTATTCTTAATCAGCCCCAGCATTTT. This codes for CASSILNQPQHF.

The CDR3 reads CASSLGGIENIQYF. As DNA, the CDR3 is TGCGCCAGCAGCTTGGGGGGCATAGAAAACATTCAGTACTTC. The chain has TRBV5-1 and TRBJ2-4; D is perhaps TRBD1 (5 bases). V lost 0 bases to trimming and J lost 5 bases, with 9 bases between them. Germline V lookup: CDR1 SGHRS, CDR2 YFSETQ. The CDR3 runs to 14 residues.

The CDR3 reads CASSLSPGTGGEQYF. As DNA, the CDR3 is TGTGCCAGCAGCTTAAGTCCCGGGACAGGGGGCGAGCAGTACTTC. This chain connects TRBV7-2 to TRBJ2-7; 11 bases fit TRBD1. The J segment lost 6 bases and the V segment lost 2 bases, leaving 6 bases of the junction unmatched. From germline, CDR1 is SGHTA and CDR2 FQGNSA. This CDR3 region has 15 residues.

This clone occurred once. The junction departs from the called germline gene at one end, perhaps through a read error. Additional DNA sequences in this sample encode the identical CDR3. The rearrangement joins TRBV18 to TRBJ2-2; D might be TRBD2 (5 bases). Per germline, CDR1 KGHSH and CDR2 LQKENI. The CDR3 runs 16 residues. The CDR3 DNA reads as TGTGCCAGCTCACCCCCATCCTCAGGACGAACCGGGGAGCTATTTTTT. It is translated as CASSPPSSGRTGELFF.

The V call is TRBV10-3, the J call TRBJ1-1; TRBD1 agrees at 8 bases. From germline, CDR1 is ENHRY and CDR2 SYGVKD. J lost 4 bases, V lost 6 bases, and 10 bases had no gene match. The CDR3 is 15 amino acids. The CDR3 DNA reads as TGTGCCATCAGGGACAGACAGGGGAGTGGCACTGAAGCTTTCTTT. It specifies CAIRDRQGSGTEAFF.

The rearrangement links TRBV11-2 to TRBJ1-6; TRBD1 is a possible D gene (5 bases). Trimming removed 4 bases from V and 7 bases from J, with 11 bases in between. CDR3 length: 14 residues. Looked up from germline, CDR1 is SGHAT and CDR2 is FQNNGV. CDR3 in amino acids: CASSYGTVNSPLHF. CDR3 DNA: TGTGCCAGCAGCTATGGGACGGTGAATTCACCCCTCCACTTT.

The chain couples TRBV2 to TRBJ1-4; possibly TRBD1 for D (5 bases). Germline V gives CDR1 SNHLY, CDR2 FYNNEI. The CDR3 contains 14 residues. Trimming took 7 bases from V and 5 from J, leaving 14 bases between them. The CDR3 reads CASKIDRRNEKLFF. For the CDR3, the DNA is TGTGCCAGCAAAATAGACAGAAGGAATGAAAAACTGTTTTTT.

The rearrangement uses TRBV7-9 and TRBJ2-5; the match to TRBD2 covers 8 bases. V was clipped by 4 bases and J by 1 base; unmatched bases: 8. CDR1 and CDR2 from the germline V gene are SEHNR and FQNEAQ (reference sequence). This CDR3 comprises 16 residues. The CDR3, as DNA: TGTGCCAGCAGCTCGCCGGCGGGAGGTGGCCAAGAGACCCAGTACTTC. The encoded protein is CASSSPAGGGQETQYF. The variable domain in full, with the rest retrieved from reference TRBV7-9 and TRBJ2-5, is DTGVSQNPRHKITKRGQNVTFRCDPISEHNRLYWYRQTLGQGPEFLTYFQNEAQLEKSRLLSDRFSAERPKGSFSTLEIQRTEQGDSAMYLCASSSPAGGGQETQYFGPGTRLLVL.

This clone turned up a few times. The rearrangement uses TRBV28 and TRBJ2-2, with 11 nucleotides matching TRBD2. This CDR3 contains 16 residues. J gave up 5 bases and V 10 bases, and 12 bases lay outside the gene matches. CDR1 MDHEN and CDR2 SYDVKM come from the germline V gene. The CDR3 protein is CATLYSGRAGTGELFF. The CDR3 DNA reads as TGTGCCACCCTCTATAGCGGGAGGGCCGGGACCGGGGAGCTGTTTTTT.

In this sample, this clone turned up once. Written as DNA, the CDR3 is TGCGCCAGCAGCCCCCGTGAGAGCTCTGGGGCCAACGTCCTGACTTTC. This encodes CASSPRESSGANVLTF. This sequence joins TRBV5-1 and TRBJ2-6; D uncertain. Germline assignment: CDR1 SGHRS and CDR2 YFSETQ. This CDR3 region has 16 residues. The ends were cut back, 4 bases at V and 0 bases at J, with 11 bases in the middle.

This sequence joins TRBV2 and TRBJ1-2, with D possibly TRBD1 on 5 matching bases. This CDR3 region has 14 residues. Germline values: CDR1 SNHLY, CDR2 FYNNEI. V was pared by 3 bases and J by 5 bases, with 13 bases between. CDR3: CASSDVAGIYGYTF. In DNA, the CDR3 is TGTGCCAGCAGTGACGTTGCAGGGATTTATGGCTACACCTTC.

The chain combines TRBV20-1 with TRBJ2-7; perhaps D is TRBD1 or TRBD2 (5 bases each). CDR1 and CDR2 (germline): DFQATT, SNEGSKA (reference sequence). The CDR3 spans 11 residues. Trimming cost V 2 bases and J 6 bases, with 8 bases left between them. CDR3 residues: CSARNGAEQYF. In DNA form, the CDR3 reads TGCAGTGCTAGAAACGGGGCCGAGCAGTACTTC.

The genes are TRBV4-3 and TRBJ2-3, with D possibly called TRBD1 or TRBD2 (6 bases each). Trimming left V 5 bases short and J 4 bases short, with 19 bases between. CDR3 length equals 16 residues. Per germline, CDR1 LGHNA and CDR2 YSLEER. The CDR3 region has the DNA TGCGCCAGCAGCTCCGGGCCCGGGGGCCGGGCAGATACGCAGTATTTT. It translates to CASSSGPGGRADTQYF.

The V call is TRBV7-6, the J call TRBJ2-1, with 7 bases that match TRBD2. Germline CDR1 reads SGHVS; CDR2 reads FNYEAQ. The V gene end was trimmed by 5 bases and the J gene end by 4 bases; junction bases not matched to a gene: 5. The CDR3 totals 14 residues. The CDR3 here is CASSPGTKYNEQFF. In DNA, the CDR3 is TGTGCCAGCAGCCCCGGGACTAAATACAATGAGCAGTTCTTC.

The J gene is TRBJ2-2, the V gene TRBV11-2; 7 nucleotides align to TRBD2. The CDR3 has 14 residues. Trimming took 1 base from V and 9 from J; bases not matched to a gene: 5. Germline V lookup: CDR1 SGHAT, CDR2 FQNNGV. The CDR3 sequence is CASSLVAGARELFF. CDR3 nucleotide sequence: TGTGCCAGCAGCTTAGTGGCGGGAGCTAGGGAGCTGTTTTTT.